What follows are 31 T cell receptor beta chains derived from one specimen sequenced in a study of blood T cell repertoires in COVID-19. Profiled with immunoSEQ multiplex PCR; TCRdb holds only in-frame clones, not every one. The data show tens of thousands of clones, 60% to 85% seen once. Material: peripheral blood. The receptors were gathered from a human donor in a cohort sampled during active COVID-19.

The chain uses TRBV23-1 and TRBJ2-5, with D tentatively TRBD2 (6 bases). TRBV23-1 qualifies as an ORF whose function is uncertain. Trimming removed 3 bases at V and 3 bases at J, with 23 bases between. This CDR3 region has 18 residues. The CDR3 DNA reads TGCGCCAGCAGTCATAGGGCAGGGTATCTATCGGGAGAAGAGACCCAGTACTTC. It translates to CASSHRAGYLSGEETQYF.

The chain links TRBV18 to TRBJ1-1; 8 bases agree with TRBD1. The CDR3 runs 14 residues. V was clipped by 4 bases and J by 4 bases; unmatched bases: 5. Per germline, CDR1 KGHSH and CDR2 LQKENI. CDR3 in amino acids: CASSLGQGLTEAFF. CDR3 in DNA: TGTGCCAGCTCACTTGGACAGGGACTCACTGAAGCTTTCTTT.

The chain uses TRBV6-5 and TRBJ2-4; D is possibly TRBD2 (6 bases). This CDR3 is built from 12 residues. Trimming stripped 5 bases from V and 8 bases from J, with 10 bases between. Germline V gene data show CDR1 as MNHEY and CDR2 as SVGAGI. For the CDR3, the DNA is TGTGCCAGCAGTCTGGGGGGACACATTCAGTACTTC. Translation gives CASSLGGHIQYF.

J is TRBJ2-3 and V is TRBV24-1, with 8 nucleotides matching TRBD1. Trimming removed 5 bases from V and 5 bases from J; junction bases left unmatched: 2. The CDR3 is 13 residues long. Germline V lookup: CDR1 KGHDR, CDR2 SFDVKD. The CDR3 loop is CATSVQGGDTQYF. In DNA form, the CDR3 reads TGTGCCACCAGTGTACAGGGGGGAGATACGCAGTATTTT.

The V gene is TRBV19, the J gene TRBJ2-3, with TRBD1 as a possible D gene (6 bases). Trimming removed 1 base at V and 3 bases at J, with 11 bases between. CDR1 is LNHDA and CDR2 is SQIVND in the germline V gene (reference sequence). The CDR3 spans 15 residues. CDR3 sequence reads: CASSIGGGRTDTQYF. DNA of the CDR3: TGTGCCAGTAGTATAGGAGGGGGTAGAACAGATACGCAGTATTTT.

The chain links TRBV5-4 to TRBJ2-2, with 11 bases aligning to TRBD1. CDR1 SGHNT and CDR2 YYREEE come from the germline V gene (reference sequence). The CDR3 totals 18 residues. V lost 4 bases and J lost 5; bases outside the gene matches: 13. Here the CDR3 reads CASSPNRTGGFLTGELFF. CDR3 in DNA: TGTGCCAGCAGCCCAAACCGGACAGGGGGCTTCTTAACCGGGGAGCTGTTTTTT.

The chain joins TRBV6-2 or TRBV6-3 to TRBJ2-7, with D tentatively TRBD2 (5 bases). V was cut by 2 bases and J by 4 bases, with 18 bases left in between. CDR3 size: 16 residues. Germline loops: CDR1 MNHEY, CDR2 SVGEGT. CDR3 amino acids: CASSYVISVTTYEQYF. In DNA form, the CDR3 reads TGTGCCAGCAGTTACGTGATTAGCGTTACAACTTACGAGCAGTACTTC.

This chain uses TRBV19 with TRBJ1-1; 9 bases fit TRBD1. Trimming took 9 bases from V and 1 from J; bases not matched to a gene: 6. Per the germline V gene, CDR1 is LNHDA and CDR2 is SQIVND (reference sequence). The CDR3 runs 14 residues. As DNA, the CDR3 is TGTGCCAGCCTGCCGGGACAGGGGAACACTGAAGCTTTCTTT. Encoded protein: CASLPGQGNTEAFF.

The chain's CDR3 is CASSLAHIPPYEQYF. The CDR3 DNA reads as TGTGCCAGCAGCTTAGCGCACATTCCTCCCTACGAGCAGTACTTC. The rearrangement links TRBV7-2 to TRBJ2-7; D gene uncertain. Germline V gene data show CDR1 as SGHTA and CDR2 as FQGNSA. V shed 0 bases and J shed 2 bases, with 11 bases lying between them. The CDR3 extends over 15 amino acids. The whole variable domain, remainder taken from reference TRBV7-2 and TRBJ2-7, is GAGVSQSPSNKVTEKGKDVELRCDPISGHTALYWYRQSLGQGLEFLIYFQGNSAPDKSGLPSDRFSAERTGGSVSTLTIQRTQQEDSAVYLCASSLAHIPPYEQYFGPGTRLTVT.

The chain links TRBV7-2 to TRBJ2-3; 9 nucleotides align to TRBD2. The V and J ends lost 5 bases and 3 bases, in that order; junction bases with no gene match: 9. The CDR3 runs to 16 residues. Germline V gene sequence: CDR1 SGHTA, CDR2 FQGNSA. The CDR3 DNA reads as TGTGCCAGCAGCCCTTTGGCGGGAGGGCCTACAGATACGCAGTATTTT. The encoded protein is CASSPLAGGPTDTQYF.

The chain uses TRBV5-1 and TRBJ2-1; possibly TRBD1 for D (5 bases). Per germline, CDR1 SGHRS and CDR2 YFSETQ. Trimming left V 4 bases short and J 7 bases short, with 18 bases between. The CDR3 contains 15 residues. The CDR3 protein is CASSPTGAGINEQFF. The DNA of the CDR3 is TGCGCCAGCAGCCCCACTGGTGCAGGGATAAATGAGCAGTTCTTC.

This clone has just a few counts. The V call is TRBV20-1, the J call TRBJ2-3; 7 bases agree with TRBD2. This CDR3 spans 15 amino acids. The junction had 7 bases not matched to a gene; V was cut back by 3 bases and J by 1 base. Looked up from germline, CDR1 is DFQATT and CDR2 is SNEGSKA (reference sequence). The CDR3, as DNA: TGCAGTGCTAGTGGGGCGGGAGCCGGCACAGATACGCAGTATTTT. Amino acid sequence: CSASGAGAGTDTQYF.

The CDR3 spells CATEPKDRRRSQPQHF. In DNA form, the CDR3 reads TGTGCCACCGAGCCCAAAGACAGGAGGCGCTCCCAGCCCCAGCATTTT. The chain employs TRBV28 and TRBJ1-5, with a weak D call TRBD1 (6 bases). The CDR3 sequence is 16 residues long. Germline V gives CDR1 MDHEN, CDR2 SYDVKM. Trimming took off 10 bases at V and 7 bases at J, with 26 bases between the two ends. Supplemented by reference TRBV28 and TRBJ1-5, the full variable domain reads DVKVTQSSRYLVKRTGEKVFLECVQDMDHENMFWYRQDPGLGLRLIYFSYDVKMKEKGDIPEGYSVSREKKERFSLILESASTNQTSMYLCATEPKDRRRSQPQHFGDGTRLSIL.

The chain recombines TRBV5-1 with TRBJ1-1; D uncertain. The CDR3 runs 16 residues. Per germline, CDR1 SGHRS and CDR2 YFSETQ. The V gene lost 3 bases and the J gene lost 0 bases, with 15 bases spanning the gap. The CDR3 coding sequence is TGCGCCAGCAGCTCCCGGGAGAGCACAATGAACACTGAAGCTTTCTTT. This translates into CASSSRESTMNTEAFF.

The rearrangement joins TRBV15 to TRBJ2-5; D is ambiguous. CDR1 is LNHNV, CDR2 YYDKDF, per germline (reference sequence). The CDR3 extends over 12 amino acids. V lost 3 bases and J 6 bases, leaving 8 bases between the germline ends. The CDR3 coding sequence is TGTGCCACCAGCAGGGCAGGAAAGACCCAGTACTTC. It yields the protein CATSRAGKTQYF.

The V and J genes are TRBV7-8 and TRBJ2-3; 8 bases agree with TRBD2. This CDR3 has 16 amino acids. The ends lost 5 bases at V and 4 bases at J; junction bases unmatched: 11. Germline V gene lookup returns CDR1 SGHVS and CDR2 FQNEAQ. CDR3 nucleotides: TGTGCCAGCAGCCTCGGACTAGCTGTGAACTCAGATACGCAGTATTTT. Its protein product is CASSLGLAVNSDTQYF.

The rearrangement uses TRBV11-2 and TRBJ2-1; D call uncertain. The V gene's germline CDR1 is SGHAT and CDR2 FQNNGV. The CDR3 sequence is 12 residues long. Trimming shortened V by 3 bases and J by 7 bases, and 7 bases separated the two germline ends. The CDR3 is CASSLLINEQFF. The CDR3 DNA reads as TGTGCCAGCAGCTTGTTAATTAATGAGCAGTTCTTC. The complete variable domain, with remaining parts taken from reference TRBV11-2 and TRBJ2-1, reads EAGVAQSPRYKIIEKRQSVAFWCNPISGHATLYWYQQILGQGPKLLIQFQNNGVVDDSQLPKDRFSAERLKGVDSTLKIQPAKLEDSAVYLCASSLLINEQFFGPGTRLTVL.

This chain uses TRBV6-2 or TRBV6-3 with TRBJ2-1; D possibly corresponds to TRBD1 (5 bases). This CDR3 spans 14 amino acids. The germline gives CDR1 MNHEY, CDR2 SVGEGT. The V end lost 1 base, the J end lost 9 bases, and 13 bases lay between the germline ends. The CDR3 sequence: CASSYWGNTGEQFF. The CDR3 DNA reads TGTGCCAGCAGTTACTGGGGCAATACGGGTGAGCAGTTCTTC.

The chain carries TRBV15 and TRBJ1-4; D is unresolved. The CDR3 spans 13 residues. Germline assignment: CDR1 LNHNV and CDR2 YYDKDF (reference sequence). Trimming shortened V by 8 bases and J by 4 bases, and 11 bases separated the two germline ends. CDR3 sequence: CATEAGYNEKLFF. The CDR3 DNA reads TGTGCCACCGAGGCGGGATATAATGAAAAACTGTTTTTT.

This clone turned up a few times. V is TRBV5-1 and J is TRBJ1-6, with 8 bases matching TRBD1. The CDR3 is made up of 18 amino acids. Germline assignment: CDR1 SGHRS and CDR2 YFSETQ. With V trimmed by 4 bases and J by 2 bases, 11 bases remained unmatched. CDR3 sequence (DNA): TGCGCCAGCAGCCAATCGACAGGGGTCCTTCCCTATAATTCACCCCTCCACTTT. Translated: CASSQSTGVLPYNSPLHF.

The rearrangement uses TRBV28 and TRBJ1-5; D is possibly TRBD1 (5 bases). Germline lookup yields CDR1 MDHEN and CDR2 SYDVKM. Trimming left V 6 bases short and J 4 bases short, with 19 bases between. The CDR3 runs to 16 residues. CDR3: CASSSPGLVRNQPQHF. In nucleotides, the CDR3 is TGTGCCAGCAGCTCCCCAGGGTTGGTTAGGAATCAGCCCCAGCATTTT.

The chain recombines TRBV29-1 with TRBJ1-5; TRBD1 matches 8 bases. Per the germline V gene, CDR1 is SQVTM and CDR2 is ANQGSEA. The CDR3 has 13 residues. V trimming: 5 bases; J trimming: 4 bases; junction bases outside the gene matches: 4. The CDR3 reads CSVRQGSNQPQHF. The CDR3, as DNA: TGCAGCGTTCGACAGGGGTCAAATCAGCCCCAGCATTTT. Full variable domain (remainder filled in from reference TRBV29-1 and TRBJ1-5): SAVISQKPSRDICQRGTSLTIQCQVDSQVTMMFWYRQQPGQSLTLIATANQGSEATYESGFVIDKFPISRPNLTFSTLTVSNMSPEDSSIYLCSVRQGSNQPQHFGDGTRLSIL.

J is TRBJ2-3 and V is TRBV25-1; 9 bases map to TRBD1. V gave up 5 bases and J gave up 5 bases; unmatched junction bases: 11. This CDR3 has 16 amino acids. Germline lookup yields CDR1 MGHDK and CDR2 SYGVNS. The CDR3: CASSPSGDRVLDTQYF. DNA of the CDR3: TGTGCCAGCAGTCCATCGGGGGACAGGGTTTTAGATACGCAGTATTTT.

The CDR3 bases are TGTGCCAGCAGTTTATCGCTCACGGCGGGAACCCTCAATGAGCAGTTCTTC. It is translated as CASSLSLTAGTLNEQFF. This rearrangement joins TRBV27 to TRBJ2-1, with D possibly TRBD2 on 6 matching bases. The germline V and J ends were trimmed by 0 bases and 6 bases, with 18 bases remaining between them. Germline-derived CDR1 and CDR2 are MNHEY and SMNVEV (reference sequence). The CDR3 is 17 amino acids.

This sequence joins TRBV29-1 and TRBJ1-5; 9 bases are shared with TRBD1. Germline V gives CDR1 SQVTM, CDR2 ANQGSEA. The V segment lost 4 bases and the J segment 4 bases; nucleotides outside the gene matches: 2. The length of the CDR3 is 13 residues. CDR3 amino acids: CSVVGTGNQPQHF. CDR3 coding DNA: TGCAGCGTTGTAGGGACAGGGAATCAGCCCCAGCATTTT. Variable domain in full (rest from reference TRBV29-1 and TRBJ1-5): SAVISQKPSRDICQRGTSLTIQCQVDSQVTMMFWYRQQPGQSLTLIATANQGSEATYESGFVIDKFPISRPNLTFSTLTVSNMSPEDSSIYLCSVVGTGNQPQHFGDGTRLSIL.

The rearrangement joins TRBV2 to TRBJ2-2; 7 bases line up with TRBD1. The V gene end was trimmed by 10 bases and the J gene end by 1 base; junction bases not matched to a gene: 3. In germline, CDR1 is SNHLY, CDR2 FYNNEI. This CDR3 has 13 amino acids. CDR3 sequence reads: CATRTGNTGELFF. DNA for the CDR3: TGTGCCACTCGGACAGGGAACACCGGGGAGCTGTTTTTT.

The V gene is TRBV5-5, the J gene TRBJ1-2; D remains unclear. V was cut by 2 bases and J by 2 bases, with 13 bases left in between. The CDR3 consists of 15 residues. CDR1 and CDR2 (germline): SGHKS, YYEKEE (reference sequence). The CDR3, as DNA: TGTGCCAGCAGCTTCTTTCCCCCTGAGAACTATGGCTACACCTTC. As protein: CASSFFPPENYGYTF.

This chain connects TRBV19 to TRBJ2-2, with 8 nucleotides matching TRBD1. Trimming took 8 bases from V and 5 from J; bases not matched to a gene: 4. CDR3 size: 13 residues. Germline values: CDR1 LNHDA, CDR2 SQIVND (reference sequence). As DNA, the CDR3 is TGTGCCAGTGGGACAGGAACTACCGGGGAGCTGTTTTTT. Its translation is CASGTGTTGELFF.

This rearrangement joins TRBV11-3 to TRBJ2-4; D is undetermined. The CDR3 is 13 amino acids. Trimming took off 5 bases at V and 9 bases at J, with 14 bases between the two ends. Germline V gene sequence: CDR1 SGHNT, CDR2 YENEEA. The CDR3 nucleotides are TGTGCCAGCAGCCCCGGCGAAGGCGGCATTCAGTACTTC. As protein: CASSPGEGGIQYF.

The chain links TRBV6-5 to TRBJ1-6, with no clear D. The length of the CDR3 is 13 residues. Germline lookup yields CDR1 MNHEY and CDR2 SVGAGI. V dropped 7 bases and J dropped 8 bases, with 12 bases sitting between them. Written as DNA, the CDR3 is TGTGCCAGCACCCCCGCAGAATATTCACCCCTCCACTTT. Its translation is CASTPAEYSPLHF.

V is TRBV6-6 and J is TRBJ1-2, with D tentatively TRBD1 (5 bases). Trimming removed 10 bases from V and 6 bases from J, with 18 bases in between. Germline V lookup: CDR1 MNHNY, CDR2 SVGAGI (reference sequence). CDR3 size: 13 residues. The CDR3 sequence is CATSRRGRDGYTF. DNA for the CDR3: TGTGCCACCTCACGGAGGGGTCGGGATGGCTACACCTTC.